This TCR beta chain was sequenced in a study of blood T cell repertoires in COVID-19. Produced via immunoSEQ multiplex PCR; TCRdb's table is partial and in-frame only. The sample yields about 270,000 clones, approximately 81% seen once. This CDR3 region has 15 residues. CDR1 and CDR2 (germline): ENHRY, SYGVKD. The ends lost 2 bases at V and 5 bases at J; junction bases unmatched: 6. The rearrangement uses TRBV10-3 and TRBJ1-2; TRBD1 matches at 9 bases. This receptor was obtained from an older woman with active or convalescent COVID-19. Source material: peripheral blood. Here the CDR3 reads CAISEPRTGAYGYTF. The DNA for the CDR3 is TGTGCCATCAGTGAGCCCCGGACAGGGGCTTATGGCTACACCTTC.